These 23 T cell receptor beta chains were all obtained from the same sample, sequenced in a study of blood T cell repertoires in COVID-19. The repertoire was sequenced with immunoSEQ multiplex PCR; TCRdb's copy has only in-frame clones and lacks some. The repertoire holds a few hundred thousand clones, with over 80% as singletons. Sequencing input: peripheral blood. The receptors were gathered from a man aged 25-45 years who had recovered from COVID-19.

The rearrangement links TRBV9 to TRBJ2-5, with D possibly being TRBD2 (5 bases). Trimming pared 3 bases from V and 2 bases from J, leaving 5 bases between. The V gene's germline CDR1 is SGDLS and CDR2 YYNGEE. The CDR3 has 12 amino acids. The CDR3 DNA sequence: TGTGCCAGCAGCGGGACTCAAGAGACCCAGTACTTC. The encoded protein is CASSGTQETQYF.

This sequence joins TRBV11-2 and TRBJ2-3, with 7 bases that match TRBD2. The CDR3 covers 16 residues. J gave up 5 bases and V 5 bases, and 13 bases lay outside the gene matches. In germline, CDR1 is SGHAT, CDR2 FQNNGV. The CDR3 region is CASSRKVVAGIDTQYF. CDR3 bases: TGTGCCAGCAGCCGAAAGGTGGTAGCGGGCATAGATACGCAGTATTTT.

For the CDR3, the DNA is TGCGCCAGCAGGAGTTTGCGAGGACGAGGGGGAACTGAAGCTTTCTTT. It encodes CASRSLRGRGGTEAFF. The chain combines TRBV5-1 with TRBJ1-1; D is perhaps TRBD1 (6 bases). The CDR3 runs to 16 residues. Trimming took 5 bases from V and 5 from J, leaving 22 bases between them. The germline V gene encodes CDR1 SGHRS and CDR2 YFSETQ.

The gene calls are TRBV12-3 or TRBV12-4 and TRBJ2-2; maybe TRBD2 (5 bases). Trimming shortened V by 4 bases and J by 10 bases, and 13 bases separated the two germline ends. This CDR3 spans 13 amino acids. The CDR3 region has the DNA TGTGCCAGCAGTTCCCGAACTAGGGTGGAGCTGTTTTTT. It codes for CASSSRTRVELFF.

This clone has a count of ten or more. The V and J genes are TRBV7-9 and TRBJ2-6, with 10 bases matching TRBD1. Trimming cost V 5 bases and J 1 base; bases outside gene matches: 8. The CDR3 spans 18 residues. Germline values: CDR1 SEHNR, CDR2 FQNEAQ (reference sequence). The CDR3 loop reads CASSARDRGFSGANVLTF. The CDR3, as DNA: TGTGCCAGCAGCGCCCGGGACAGGGGTTTTTCTGGGGCCAACGTCCTGACTTTC.

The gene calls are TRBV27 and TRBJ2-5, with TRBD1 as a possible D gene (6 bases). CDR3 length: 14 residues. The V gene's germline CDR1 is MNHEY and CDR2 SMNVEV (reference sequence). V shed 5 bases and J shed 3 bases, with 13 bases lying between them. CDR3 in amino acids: CASSPRTDEETQYF. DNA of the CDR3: TGTGCCAGCAGTCCGCGGACAGATGAAGAGACCCAGTACTTC.

The CDR3 sequence is CASSRTDNTGELFF. Here the CDR3 DNA reads TGTGCCAGCAGCCGGACAGATAACACCGGGGAGCTGTTTTTT. V usage is TRBV7-6 and J usage is TRBJ2-2; a weak D match, TRBD1 (6 bases). Germline V gene lookup returns CDR1 SGHVS and CDR2 FNYEAQ. Trimming pared 5 bases from V and 2 bases from J, leaving 9 bases between. CDR3 length equals 14 residues.

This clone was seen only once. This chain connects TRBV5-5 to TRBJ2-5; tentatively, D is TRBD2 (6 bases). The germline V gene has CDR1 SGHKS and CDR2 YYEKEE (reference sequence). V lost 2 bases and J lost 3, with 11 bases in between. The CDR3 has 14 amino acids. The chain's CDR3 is CASSLRRVEETQYF. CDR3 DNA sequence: TGTGCCAGCAGCTTACGGAGGGTCGAAGAGACCCAGTACTTC.

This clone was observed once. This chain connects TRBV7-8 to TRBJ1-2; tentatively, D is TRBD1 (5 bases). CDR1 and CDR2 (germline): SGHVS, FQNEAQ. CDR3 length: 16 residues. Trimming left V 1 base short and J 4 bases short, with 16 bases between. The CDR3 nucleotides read TGTGCCAGCAGCTTAGTCCCGGGGGGAGATATCTATGGCTACACCTTC. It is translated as CASSLVPGGDIYGYTF. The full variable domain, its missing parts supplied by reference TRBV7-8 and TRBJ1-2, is GAGVSQSPRYKVAKRGQDVALRCDPISGHVSLFWYQQALGQGPEFLTYFQNEAQLDKSGLPSDRFFAERPEGSVSTLKIQRTQQEDSAVYLCASSLVPGGDIYGYTFGSGTRLTVV.

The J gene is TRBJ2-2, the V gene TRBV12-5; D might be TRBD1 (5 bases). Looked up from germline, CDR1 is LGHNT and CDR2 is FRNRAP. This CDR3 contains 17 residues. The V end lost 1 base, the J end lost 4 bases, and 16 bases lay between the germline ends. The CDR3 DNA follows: TGTGCTAGTGGTTTGGACCGTGACAGTAGGCCCACCGGGGAGCTGTTTTTT. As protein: CASGLDRDSRPTGELFF.

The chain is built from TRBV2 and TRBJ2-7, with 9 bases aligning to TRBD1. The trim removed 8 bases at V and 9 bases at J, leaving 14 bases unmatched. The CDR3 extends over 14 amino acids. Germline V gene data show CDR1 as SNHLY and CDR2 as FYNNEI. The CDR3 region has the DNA TGTGCCAGCGGGTCCGGGACAGGGATACTTGGGCAGTACGTC. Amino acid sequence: CASGSGTGILGQYV.

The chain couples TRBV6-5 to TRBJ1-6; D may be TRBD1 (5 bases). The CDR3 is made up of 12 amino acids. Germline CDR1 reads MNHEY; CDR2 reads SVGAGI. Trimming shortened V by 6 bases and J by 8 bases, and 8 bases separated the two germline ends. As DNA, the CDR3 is TGTGCCAGCAGCGGAGGGGATTCACCCCTCCACTTT. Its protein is CASSGGDSPLHF.

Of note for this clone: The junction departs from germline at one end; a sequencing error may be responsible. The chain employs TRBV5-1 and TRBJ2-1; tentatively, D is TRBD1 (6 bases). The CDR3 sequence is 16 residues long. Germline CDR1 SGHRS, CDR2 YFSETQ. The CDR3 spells CASSLVLQGSHNEQFF. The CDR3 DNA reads TGCGCCAGCAGCTTGGTCCTACAGGGCTCCCACAATGAGCAGTTCTTC.

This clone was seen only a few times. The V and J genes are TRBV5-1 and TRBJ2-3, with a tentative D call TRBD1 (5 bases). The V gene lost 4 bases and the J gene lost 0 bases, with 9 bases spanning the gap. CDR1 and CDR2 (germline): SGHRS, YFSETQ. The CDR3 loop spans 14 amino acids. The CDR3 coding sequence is TGCGCCAGCAGCCCTGACAGTAGCACAGATACGCAGTATTTT. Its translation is CASSPDSSTDTQYF. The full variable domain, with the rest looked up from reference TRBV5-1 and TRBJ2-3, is KAGVTQTPRYLIKTRGQQVTLSCSPISGHRSVSWYQQTPGQGLQFLFEYFSETQRNKGNFPGRFSGRQFSNSRSEMNVSTLELGDSALYLCASSPDSSTDTQYFGPGTRLTVL.

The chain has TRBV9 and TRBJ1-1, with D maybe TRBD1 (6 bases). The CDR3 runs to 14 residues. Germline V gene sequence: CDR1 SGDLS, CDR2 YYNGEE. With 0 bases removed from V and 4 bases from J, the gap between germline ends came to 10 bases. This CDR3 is CASSVDLGGTEAFF. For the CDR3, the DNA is TGTGCCAGCAGCGTAGATCTAGGGGGCACTGAAGCTTTCTTT.

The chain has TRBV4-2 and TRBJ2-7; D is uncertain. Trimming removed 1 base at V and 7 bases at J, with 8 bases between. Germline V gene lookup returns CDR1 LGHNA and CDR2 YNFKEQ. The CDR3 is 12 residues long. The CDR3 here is CASSQGAEEQYF. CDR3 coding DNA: TGTGCCAGCAGCCAAGGAGCTGAAGAGCAGTACTTC.

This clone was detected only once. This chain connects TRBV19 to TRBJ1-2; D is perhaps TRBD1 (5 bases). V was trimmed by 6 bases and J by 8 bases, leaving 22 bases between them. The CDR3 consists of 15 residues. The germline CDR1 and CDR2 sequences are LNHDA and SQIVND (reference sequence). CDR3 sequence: CASRWDGRTTWGYTF. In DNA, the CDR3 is TGTGCCAGTAGATGGGACGGGAGAACAACTTGGGGCTACACCTTC.

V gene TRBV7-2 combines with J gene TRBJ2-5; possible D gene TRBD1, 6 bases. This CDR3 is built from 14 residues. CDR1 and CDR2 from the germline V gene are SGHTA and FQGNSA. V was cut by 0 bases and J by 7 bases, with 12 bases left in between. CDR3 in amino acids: CASSLATGYLTQYF. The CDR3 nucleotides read TGTGCCAGCAGCTTAGCGACAGGTTATTTGACCCAGTACTTC.

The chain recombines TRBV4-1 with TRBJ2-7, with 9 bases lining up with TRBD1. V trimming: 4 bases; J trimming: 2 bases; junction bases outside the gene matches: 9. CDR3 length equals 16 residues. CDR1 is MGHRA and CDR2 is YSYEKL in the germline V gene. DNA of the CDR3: TGCGCCAGCAGCCTCCGACCGGGACAGGGAGCCTACGAGCAGTACTTC. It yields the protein CASSLRPGQGAYEQYF.

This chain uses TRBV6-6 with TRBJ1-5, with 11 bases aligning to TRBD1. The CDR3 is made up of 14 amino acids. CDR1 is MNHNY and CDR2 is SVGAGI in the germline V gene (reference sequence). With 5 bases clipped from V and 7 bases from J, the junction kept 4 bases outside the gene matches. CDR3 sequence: CASSQDRGLQPQHF. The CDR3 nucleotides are TGTGCCAGCAGTCAGGACAGGGGGCTCCAGCCCCAGCATTTT.

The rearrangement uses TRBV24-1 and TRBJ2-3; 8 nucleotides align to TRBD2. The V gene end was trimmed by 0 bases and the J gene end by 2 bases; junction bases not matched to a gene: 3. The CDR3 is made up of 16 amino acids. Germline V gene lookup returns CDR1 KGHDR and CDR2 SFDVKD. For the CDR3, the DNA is TGTGCCACCAGTGATTTGCGGCGGGGGGACACAGATACGCAGTATTTT. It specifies CATSDLRRGDTDTQYF.

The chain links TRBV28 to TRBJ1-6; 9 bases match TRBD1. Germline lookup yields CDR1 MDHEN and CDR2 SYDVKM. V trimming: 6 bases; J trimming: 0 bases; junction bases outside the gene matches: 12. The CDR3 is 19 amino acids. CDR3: CASRSSGTGMFSYNSPLHF. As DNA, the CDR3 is TGTGCCAGCAGATCGAGCGGGACAGGGATGTTCTCCTATAATTCACCCCTCCACTTT.

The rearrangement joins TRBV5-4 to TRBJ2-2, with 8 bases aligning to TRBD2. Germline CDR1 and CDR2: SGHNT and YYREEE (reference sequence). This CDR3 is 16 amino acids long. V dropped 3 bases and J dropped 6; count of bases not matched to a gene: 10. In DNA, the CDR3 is TGTGCCAGCAGCTCCTATTCGGGGGGGCCGCCCGGGGAGCTGTTTTTT. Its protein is CASSSYSGGPPGELFF.